The present T cell receptor (beta chain) was sequenced within a study of shared clonotypes between healthy human individuals. Turning to this clone: Its antigen is unidentified.

Using immunoSEQ multiplex PCR, the repertoire was profiled, and TCRdb retains in-frame clones only, with some absent. The sample consists of over 2 million clones, around 90% of them appearing once. Study-level points and caveats: Lower generation probabilities were found for non-shared clonotypes than for those shared by all four donors. Larger estimated richness was generally seen in naive subsets than in memory subsets. Blood was the only sampled material, and tissue repertoires likely differ.

CD45RA+ naive and CD45RA-negative memory subsets were separated from CD4+ cells. Looked up from germline, CDR1 is MRHNA and CDR2 is SNTAGT. The CDR3 runs to 14 residues. V lost 7 bases to trimming and J lost 4 bases, with 14 bases between them. The TCR sequence derives from a young man in good health. Some clones in this sample may be carry-over from other donors' samples. V and J are TRBV6-4 and TRBJ1-5; no clear D. The specimen sequenced was naive CD4+ T cells from PBMCs. Subset meaning: CD45RA+ positively selected. For the CDR3, the DNA is TGTGCCAGCATTCGGATCCCCCTTAATCAGCCCCAGCATTTT. This gives the protein CASIRIPLNQPQHF.